This T cell receptor beta chain was obtained from a study of blood T cell repertoires in COVID-19. Study-level background: PBMCs, B-cell-depleted T cells, or T cells provided the cDNA or gDNA that made up the material.

Original processing notes: Reference gene primer amplification yielded estimated nucleated cell counts. Clones were sequenced by immunoSEQ multiplex PCR, and TCRdb holds only the in-frame ones, with some missing. D and trimming were read from the DNA, whereas the V and J calls and clone size are those reported in that table. The sample contains 54,000 or so clones, about 90% of which appear only once. The sequenced sample consisted of peripheral blood. This receptor was taken from a human donor in a cohort sampled during active COVID-19.

CDR3 sequence reads: CASSNTGSGNTIYF. As DNA, the CDR3 is TGTGCCAGTAGTAATACAGGGTCTGGAAACACCATATATTTT. V is TRBV19 and J is TRBJ1-3, with D perhaps TRBD1 (6 bases). This CDR3 has 14 amino acids. The V and J ends lost 4 bases and 1 base respectively, with 8 bases between them. Germline assignment: CDR1 LNHDA and CDR2 SQIVND (reference sequence).